This record covers a single TCR beta chain. This clone was found a few times. Its recognized antigen is unknown. Base-call qualities are not available, and no considerably larger clone is one nucleotide away. From cysteine to phenylalanine, the CDR3 is 14 amino acids long. Of the read, only the CDR3 DNA is kept; its 42 bases are in frame from base 1. CDR1 and CDR2 were assigned from the germline V gene (reference sequence) as GTSNPN and SVGIG. The germline V and J ends show losses of 1 base and 5 bases respectively, and no gene match explains 7 bases of the junction. The data originate from a study of OX40 agonist ivuxolimab in advanced cancers. As for the study more broadly: The costimulatory receptor OX40 (CD134) was targeted by ivuxolimab, a fully human IgG2 agonistic monoclonal antibody. The point of sequencing TCRbeta in the periphery was to test whether ivuxolimab changed TCR sequence diversity and drove clonal T-cell expansion. The dose-escalation cohort was about 87% male with a mean age of about 60 years, ranging from about 23 to 85. Prior anti-PD-1, anti-PD-L1 or anti-CTLA-4 therapy was permitted, and checkpoint inhibitors had been received by less than 45% of dose-escalation patients. The paper reports the monotherapy dose-escalation portion (N of about 50 patients) of the phase I ivuxolimab trial. Three dose-escalation patients achieved partial responses, one with hepatocellular carcinoma and two with cutaneous melanoma. Intravenous ivuxolimab was administered to patients every 2 weeks at six dose levels: 0.01, 0.1, 0.3, 1.5, 3 and 10 mg/kg. Of the roughly 50 dose-escalation patients, hepatocellular carcinoma was present in around 20, melanoma in some 15, renal cell carcinoma in 9 and head and neck cancer in 9.

To sequence the TCRbeta CDR3 region, genomic DNA was isolated from the sorted cells. The immunoSEQ Assay was used for sequencing of TCRbeta CDR3 regions. The source is immuneACCESS, and TCRdb retained only in-frame sequences with V and J called. Part of the clones is not carried over; for the studies checked, unresolved V genes explain less than half of this, and the remainder is unexplained. This sample holds 85,000 to 130,000 clones; about nine tenths were observed only once. The ten most abundant clones make up approximately 0.49% of the sample. The trial excluded patients who had a history of autoimmune disease or were on systemic immunosuppression. Peripheral blood for TCR sequencing was collected from all dose cohorts at baseline, on cycle 4 day 1, and on cycle 7 day 1. Samples came from an open-label, multicenter, first-in-human phase I dose-escalation trial of ivuxolimab. Adults with locally advanced or metastatic melanoma, renal cell, hepatocellular, or head and neck squamous cell carcinoma were enrolled in the trial. Before TCR sequencing, CD4+ and CD8+ T cells were separately sorted from peripheral blood.

Overall results and qualifications from the work: In the 0.1-3.0 mg/kg groups, partial responders were among the patients with the lowest normalized peripheral clonal expansion, particularly in CD8+ T cells. Low levels of normalized T-cell clonal expansion were also seen in some patients who did not respond. At doses from 0.1 to 3.0 mg/kg, clonal expansion was seen in both CD4+ and CD8+ blood T cells between baseline and week 6. After ivuxolimab, CD8+ T cells had more expanded clones than CD4+ T cells on average. Which antigens the clonally expanded peripheral T cells were specific for was not determined.

The starting material was CD4+ or CD8+ T cells sorted from blood, obtained in a trial of the OX40 agonist ivuxolimab. Recombination joined TRBV30 with TRBJ2-5; 7 middle bases align to TRBD2. The sequence came from an adult with an advanced solid tumor such as melanoma, head and neck, liver or kidney cancer. The nucleotide sequence is TGTGCCTGGAGTGCGGGACTACCAGGGGAGACCCAGTACTTC. It encodes CAWSAGLPGETQYF.